These 16 T cell receptor beta chains came from one sample sequenced in a study of neoadjuvant anti-PD-1 for oral cavity cancer. Profiling relied on immunoSEQ multiplex PCR, and the TCRdb table lists in-frame clones only, not all of them. The sample lists roughly 12,000 clones; 60% to 80% were seen once. The input for sequencing was tumor tissue, taken before nivolumab (anti-PD-1) treatment. The receptors shown here come from a person aged 35-80 years with oral cavity squamous cell carcinoma. The donor label of this sample is uncertain.

J is TRBJ2-7 and V is TRBV7-7; D may match TRBD1 or TRBD2 (5 bases each). CDR1 is SSHAT, CDR2 FNYEAQ, per germline (reference sequence). This CDR3 is built from 13 residues. V was trimmed by 5 bases and J by 7 bases, leaving 15 bases between them. CDR3 residues: CASSAGPGREQYF. CDR3 bases: TGTGCCAGCAGCGCAGGTCCGGGACGGGAGCAGTACTTC.

The gene calls are TRBV5-5 and TRBJ2-1; perhaps TRBD1 as D (5 bases). This CDR3 is 13 amino acids long. V gave up 0 bases and J gave up 7 bases, with 8 bases separating them. Looked up from germline, CDR1 is SGHKS and CDR2 is YYEKEE (reference sequence). This chain's CDR3 is CASSLARGNEQFF. The CDR3 coding sequence is TGTGCCAGCAGCTTGGCAAGGGGTAATGAGCAGTTCTTC.

The rearrangement links TRBV28 to TRBJ1-2; D gene ambiguous. Germline V lookup: CDR1 MDHEN, CDR2 SYDVKM. The CDR3 consists of 12 residues. V lost 0 bases and J 2 bases, leaving 1 base between the germline ends. The CDR3 reads CASSLWNYGYTF. DNA for the CDR3: TGTGCCAGCAGTTTATGGAACTATGGCTACACCTTC.

A single count supports this clone. The DNA for the CDR3 is TGTGCCAGCAGCCCTCAGGTAGCGGCGTTCCAGTACTTC. It translates to CASSPQVAAFQYF. The rearrangement links TRBV7-9 to TRBJ2-7; D might be TRBD2 (6 bases). Trimming removed 5 bases at V and 10 bases at J, with 18 bases between. Per the germline V gene, CDR1 is SEHNR and CDR2 is FQNEAQ (reference sequence). This CDR3 spans 13 amino acids. The variable domain in full, with the rest retrieved from reference TRBV7-9 and TRBJ2-7, is DTGVSQNPRHKITKRGQNVTFRCDPISEHNRLYWYRQTLGQGPEFLTYFQNEAQLEKSRLLSDRFSAERPKGSFSTLEIQRTEQGDSAMYLCASSPQVAAFQYFGPGTRLTVT.

In its sample, this clone was seen a few times. The genes are TRBV12-5 and TRBJ2-5; D gene uncertain. The V end was cut by 3 bases, the J end by 4 bases, with 9 bases between. Germline CDR1 LGHNT, CDR2 FRNRAP. The length of the CDR3 is 13 residues. The CDR3, as DNA: TGTGCTAGTGGTTTTTTGGGTCGAGAGACCCAGTACTTC. This translates into CASGFLGRETQYF.

The V gene is TRBV2, the J gene TRBJ2-7, with D possibly matching TRBD1 (6 bases). The germline V gene has CDR1 SNHLY and CDR2 FYNNEI. This CDR3 comprises 15 residues. V lost 6 bases and J 3 bases, leaving 18 bases between the germline ends. The CDR3 sequence is CASRLQGNPFYEQYF. The CDR3 DNA sequence: TGTGCCAGCAGATTGCAGGGGAATCCCTTCTACGAGCAGTACTTC.

V and J are TRBV15 and TRBJ2-1, with 15 bases lining up with TRBD2. Germline CDR1 and CDR2: LNHNV and YYDKDF (reference sequence). Trimming took 9 bases from V and 1 from J; bases not matched to a gene: 4. This CDR3 is built from 16 residues. CDR3 region: CATGLAGGRSYNEQFF. CDR3 bases: TGTGCCACAGGACTAGCGGGAGGGCGATCCTACAATGAGCAGTTCTTC.

This chain joins TRBV18 and TRBJ2-1; D is uncertain. The CDR3 is made up of 16 amino acids. Germline CDR1 is KGHSH and CDR2 is LQKENI. V was cut by 3 bases and J by 0 bases, with 12 bases left in between. The CDR3 reads CASSPTVSISYNEQFF. The CDR3 DNA reads as TGTGCCAGCTCACCGACGGTTTCCATCTCCTACAATGAGCAGTTCTTC.

The genes are TRBV6-1 and TRBJ2-4; D tentatively fits TRBD1 or TRBD2 (5 bases each). Germline assignment: CDR1 MNHNS and CDR2 SASEGT. The CDR3 runs 15 residues. The ends were cut back, 4 bases at V and 0 bases at J, with 10 bases in the middle. In DNA, the CDR3 is TGTGCCAGCAGTGGGGACGCCGTAGCCAAAAACATTCAGTACTTC. This encodes CASSGDAVAKNIQYF.

The V and J genes are TRBV11-2 and TRBJ2-3, with D tentatively TRBD2 (7 bases). Germline CDR1 SGHAT, CDR2 FQNNGV. Between the trimmed V and J ends, which lost 4 bases and 2 bases, there was a span of 13 bases. This CDR3 comprises 15 residues. CDR3 bases: TGTGCCAGCAGCTCGGGGGGCCAACCCACAGATACGCAGTATTTT. Protein product: CASSSGGQPTDTQYF.

The rearrangement uses TRBV5-5 and TRBJ1-2, with a weak D call TRBD1 (5 bases). From germline, CDR1 is SGHKS and CDR2 YYEKEE (reference sequence). V was shortened by 3 bases and J by 3 bases, with 15 bases between the two germline ends. CDR3 length: 15 amino acids. The CDR3 nucleotides read TGTGCCAGCAGCTCGTATTATGGGGCAGACTATGGCTACACCTTC. Its translation is CASSSYYGADYGYTF.

This chain joins TRBV5-6 and TRBJ1-3; TRBD1 is a possible D gene (5 bases). The CDR3 runs to 15 residues. Germline CDR1 SGHDT, CDR2 YYEEEE. The V and J ends lost 4 bases and 2 bases respectively, with 13 bases between them. The CDR3 region is CASSLAGVPGNTIYF. The CDR3 bases are TGTGCCAGCAGCCTCGCGGGGGTACCTGGAAACACCATATATTTT.

This clone occurred a few times. V usage is TRBV27 and J usage is TRBJ1-5; unclear D gene. CDR1 and CDR2 from the germline V gene are MNHEY and SMNVEV (reference sequence). The CDR3 contains 14 residues. V lost 3 bases and J lost 1, with 7 bases in between. This CDR3 reads CASSLRESNQPQHF. The CDR3 DNA follows: TGTGCCAGCAGTTTGAGGGAGAGCAATCAGCCCCAGCATTTT.

The sample holds a few counts of this clone. The chain uses TRBV10-1 and TRBJ1-5; D gene uncertain. The CDR3 length is 13 residues. Between the trimmed V and J ends, which lost 5 bases and 7 bases, there was a span of 12 bases. Germline V CDR1 and CDR2: WNHNN, SYGVQD (reference sequence). DNA of the CDR3: TGCGCCAGCAGTCAAGGGAGCCGACAGCCCCAGCATTTT. It encodes CASSQGSRQPQHF.

This chain uses TRBV11-2 with TRBJ1-6; 12 positions agree with TRBD1. Germline V CDR1 and CDR2: SGHAT, FQNNGV. Losses at the gene ends were 3 bases for V and 9 bases for J; bases not matched to a gene: 0. The CDR3 spans 14 residues. CDR3: CASSLGQGASPLHF. The DNA of the CDR3 is TGTGCCAGCAGCTTGGGACAGGGGGCTTCACCCCTCCACTTT.

V and J are TRBV19 and TRBJ1-1; D gene ambiguous. The CDR3 sequence is 12 residues long. V gave up 6 bases and J gave up 1 base, with 6 bases separating them. CDR1 is LNHDA, CDR2 SQIVND, per germline (reference sequence). In nucleotides, the CDR3 is TGTGCCAGTAGCCGACAGAACACTGAAGCTTTCTTT. Translation: CASSRQNTEAFF.